Here is one T cell receptor beta chain with its context. V gave up 2 bases and J gave up 8 bases; unmatched junction bases: 13. Germline V gene sequence: CDR1 WSHSY, CDR2 SAAADI. The length of the CDR3 is 16 residues. These data belong to a study of blood T cell repertoires in COVID-19. Clones were read by immunoSEQ multiplex PCR, and TCRdb kept only the in-frame ones, dropping some. The sample lists 150,000 or so clones, around nine tenths seen once, with 2% to 3% in the top ten. The clonotype was recovered from a woman between 70 and 85 years old with acute or convalescent COVID-19. V gene TRBV10-2 combines with J gene TRBJ1-2; TRBD1 matches at 8 bases. Sequences were obtained from peripheral blood. This chain's CDR3 is CASSEGGPGGFKGYTF. CDR3 in DNA: TGCGCCAGCAGTGAGGGGGGTCCAGGGGGCTTTAAGGGCTACACCTTC.